This is a list of T cell receptor beta chains from one sample in a study of OX40 agonist ivuxolimab in advanced cancers. Some clones are missing from TCRdb's copy, which holds only in-frame ones; the method was immunoSEQ multiplex PCR. The data show around 86,000 clones, about 89% seen once. Sequenced material: CD4+ or CD8+ T cells sorted from blood, taken in a trial of the OX40 agonist ivuxolimab. Receptor source: an adult with an advanced solid tumor such as melanoma, head and neck, liver or kidney cancer. Both conserved end residues are part of each CDR3. A D gene is named only where the DNA matches it firmly.

>TRBJ2-7|TRBV5-6|-
TGTGCCAGCAGAACAAGGTACAGATCCTACGAGCAGTACTTC
CASRTRYRSYEQYF
>TRBJ1-2|TRBV5-4|TRBD1
TGTGCCAGCAGCTTGGCAGGGACAGATGGCTACACCTTC
CASSLAGTDGYTF
>TRBJ2-7|TRBV19|-
TGTGCCAGTAGTACCGGGCTGAGGTACGAGCAGTACTTC
CASSTGLRYEQYF
>TRBJ2-7|TRBV10-3|TRBD1
TGTGCCATCAGGGAGGACAGGTCCTCCTACGAGCAGTACTTC
CAIREDRSSYEQYF
>TRBJ2-3|TRBV7-2|-
TGTGCCAGCAGCTTAGCCTACGCAGATACGCAGTATTTT
CASSLAYADTQYF
>TRBJ1-2|TRBV4-1|-
TGCGCCAGCAGCCAAGAAACCTCTTTGTATGGCTACACCTTC
CASSQETSLYGYTF
>TRBJ1-5|TRBV29-1|-
TGCAGCGTTGGCAGGGGCGGTCGTCAGCCCCAGCATTTT
CSVGRGGRQPQHF
>TRBJ1-1|TRBV7-2|TRBD1
TGTGCCAGCAGCTTGATGGGACAGACAACCACTGAAGCTTTCTTT
CASSLMGQTTTEAFF
>TRBJ2-1|TRBV14|TRBD1
TGTGCCAGCAGCCGCCGGGACAGGGGTCTATACAATGAGCAGTTCTTC
CASSRRDRGLYNEQFF
>TRBJ2-7|TRBV2|-
TGTGCCAGCAATCCTGACACGTCCTACGAGCAGTACTTC
CASNPDTSYEQYF
>TRBJ2-3|TRBV11-2|-
TGTGCCAGCAGCCCAAGTACCGGGACCAAGCTGGGTACGCAGTATTTT
CASSPSTGTKLGTQYF
>TRBJ1-5|TRBV30|TRBD1
TGTGCCTGGAGTGGACAGGGGCATCAGCCCCAGCATTTT
CAWSGQGHQPQHF
>TRBJ1-1|TRBV14|-
TGTGCCAGCAGCAAACGGGACACGGCAAACACTGAAGCTTTCTTT
CASSKRDTANTEAFF